The source of this T cell receptor beta chain is a study of regulatory T cells in long-lasting Graves disease. Study-level results: Persistent patients shared more public clonotypes (about 2,700) than new patients (about 960). Persistent disease was characterized by preferential usage of TRBV28, TRBJ1-2 and TRBJ2-5.

In its sample, this clonotype was seen many times. Its matching antigen is unknown. Relying on iRepertoire HTBI primers and Arm-PCR of CDR3 regions, the team built TCR beta libraries. TCRdb re-called the multiplex PCR reads with MiXCR, one entry per CDR3 protein. This sample has a few hundred thousand distinct CDR3 sequences, with about 25% found just once. Germline CDR1 and CDR2: SNHLY and FYNNEI. The CDR3 loop spans 12 amino acids. V was clipped by 9 bases and J by 3 bases, with 11 bases between them. Time point in this sample: persistent/refractory GD, antithyroid drugs over 5 years with positive TRAb. RNA extracted from PBMCs served as the sequencing template. The peripheral blood volume drawn was 7.5 to 10 milliliters, and it was collected into EDTA tubes.

This TCR was recovered from a female donor with Graves disease. The starting material was peripheral blood mononuclear cells (PBMCs), obtained when the disease was refractory, from a patient treated with antithyroid drugs. The rearrangement links TRBV2 to TRBJ1-1; D call uncertain. The CDR3 sequence: CASQPRHTEAFF. CDR3 nucleotide sequence: TGTGCCAGTCAGCCCCGGCACACTGAAGCTTTCTTT.